The source of this TCR beta chain is a study of neurological immune-mediated disorders. There are many counts of this clonotype. TCRdb independently ran MiXCR on the 5' RACE reads; one entry per CDR3 protein. The table records around 47,000 distinct CDR3 sequences, 20% to 25% of them present only once. Time point described: technical triplicate 3. The study built unsorted libraries from 2 million PBMCs kept at -80 C. The CDR3 is made up of 14 amino acids. Germline CDR1 KGHSH, CDR2 LQKENI. V lost 2 bases to trimming and J lost 1 base, with 6 bases between them. This TCR came from a man aged 55 to 70 with HTLV-1-associated myelopathy (HAM/TSP). This sequence joins TRBV18 and TRBJ1-5, with D maybe TRBD1 (5 bases). Material: PBMCs. The CDR3 sequence: CASSPSGSNQPQHF. As DNA, the CDR3 is TGTGCCAGCTCACCATCAGGGAGCAATCAGCCCCAGCATTTT.